These 21 T cell receptor beta chains were sequenced from one sample in a study of regulatory T cells in long-lasting Graves disease. As to time point: newly diagnosed GD, antithyroid drugs for less than 3 months. PBMCs provided the RNA from which the TCR library was made. Researchers made TCR beta libraries by using iRepertoire HTBI primers and running Arm-PCR on CDR3 regions. TCRdb reprocessed the multiplex PCR reads via MiXCR and lists one record per CDR3 protein. Altogether roughly 610,000 distinct CDR3 sequences are present, roughly 15% being singletons, with the ten largest covering around a sixth. The sample also formed part of further work on T cells in Graves' hyperthyroidism and ophthalmopathy.

Specimen: peripheral blood mononuclear cells (PBMCs), collected at new diagnosis, from a patient treated with antithyroid drugs. The receptor set was obtained from a woman aged 30 to 39 with Graves disease.

This CDR3 is CAWGGGGNTIYF. The DNA for the CDR3 is TGTGCCTGGGGGGGCGGTGGAAACACCATATATTTT. This chain uses TRBV30 with TRBJ1-3, with a weak D call TRBD1 (6 bases). Germline CDR1 is GTSNPN and CDR2 is SVGIG (reference sequence). V dropped 5 bases and J dropped 3 bases, with 8 bases sitting between them. The CDR3 sequence is 12 residues long.

This clonotype was found a few times. The rearrangement links TRBV30 to TRBJ2-3; no clear D. The CDR3 totals 18 residues. Germline lookup yields CDR1 GTSNPN and CDR2 SVGIG (reference sequence). V shed 3 bases and J shed 7 bases, with 29 bases lying between them. Here the CDR3 reads CAWRDAIGGGFSGYTQYF. In nucleotides, the CDR3 is TGTGCCTGGAGGGACGCCATCGGTGGTGGTTTTTCCGGGTATACGCAGTATTTT.

V is TRBV7-9 and J is TRBJ2-7, with 7 nucleotides matching TRBD2. Germline CDR1 is SEHNR and CDR2 is FQNEAQ (reference sequence). J gave up 0 bases and V 5 bases, and 4 bases lay outside the gene matches. The CDR3 extends over 14 amino acids. The CDR3 region is CASSHGGSSYEQYF. In DNA, the CDR3 is TGTGCCAGCAGCCACGGGGGGAGCTCCTACGAGCAGTACTTC.

This chain links TRBV9 with TRBJ2-5; TRBD2 is a possible D gene (6 bases). The V and J ends lost 4 bases and 5 bases respectively, with 15 bases between them. CDR1 is SGDLS, CDR2 YYNGEE, per germline. The CDR3 spans 14 residues. The DNA of the CDR3 is TGTGCCAGCAGCCCGCGGGGTGCCTGGGAGACCCAGTACTTC. Residues: CASSPRGAWETQYF.

This clonotype was seen many times. The CDR3 coding sequence is TGTGCCAGCAGCTTCGGATCCTCTAGCGAGCAGTTCTTC. As protein: CASSFGSSSEQFF. The chain links TRBV11-2 to TRBJ2-1, with TRBD2 as a possible D gene (5 bases). CDR3 size: 13 residues. The V gene lost 3 bases and the J gene lost 10 bases, with 13 bases spanning the gap. CDR1 is SGHAT, CDR2 FQNNGV, per germline.

The chain joins TRBV6-2 or TRBV6-3 to TRBJ2-4; the D gene is possibly TRBD2 (6 bases). V lost 7 bases, J lost 1 base, and 14 bases lay in between. The CDR3 covers 15 residues. CDR1 and CDR2 from the germline V gene are MNHEY and SVGEGT. CDR3 in DNA: TGTGCCAGCATCCGAGGAGGGGAGGCCAAAAACATTCAGTACTTC. As protein: CASIRGGEAKNIQYF.

This clonotype was detected ten times or more. The rearrangement uses TRBV2 and TRBJ2-7; the match to TRBD2 covers 14 bases. With 4 bases clipped from V and 3 bases from J, the junction kept 11 bases outside the gene matches. CDR3 length: 18 amino acids. In germline, CDR1 is SNHLY, CDR2 FYNNEI. The CDR3 sequence: CASSAGLAGDRSVYEQYF. The DNA of the CDR3 is TGTGCCAGCAGTGCGGGACTAGCGGGAGACAGGTCTGTCTACGAGCAGTACTTC.

This clonotype was observed a handful of times. This sequence joins TRBV28 and TRBJ2-7; perhaps TRBD2 as D (6 bases). CDR3 length: 15 amino acids. Germline V gives CDR1 MDHEN, CDR2 SYDVKM. V was trimmed by 8 bases and J by 3 bases, leaving 20 bases between them. CDR3 sequence reads: CASGPAGTFGYEQYF. The CDR3 DNA follows: TGTGCCAGCGGGCCCGCCGGGACTTTTGGCTACGAGCAGTACTTC.

About this clonotype itself: A much larger clone is a single base away; this may be a read error. The CDR3 loop is CASSPLDRGGKGSYNEQFF. The DNA for the CDR3 is TGTGCCAGCAGCCCCCTGGACAGGGGGGGCAAGGGGTCCTACAATGAGCAGTTCTTC. This chain uses TRBV11-2 with TRBJ2-1; 10 bases fit TRBD1. Trimming cost V 5 bases and J 1 base; bases outside gene matches: 14. This CDR3 has 19 residues. Germline V gene lookup returns CDR1 SGHAT and CDR2 FQNNGV. The full variable domain, with the rest looked up from reference TRBV11-2 and TRBJ2-1, is EAGVAQSPRYKIIEKRQSVAFWCNPISGHATLYWYQQILGQGPKLLIQFQNNGVVDDSQLPKDRFSAERLKGVDSTLKIQPAKLEDSAVYLCASSPLDRGGKGSYNEQFFGPGTRLTVL.

There are many counts of this clonotype. The V gene is TRBV11-2, the J gene TRBJ2-3, with a weak D call TRBD2 (6 bases). From germline, CDR1 is SGHAT and CDR2 FQNNGV. This CDR3 has 14 residues. With 5 bases removed from V and 3 bases from J, the gap between germline ends came to 12 bases. CDR3 nucleotide sequence: TGTGCCAGCAGCGTTTCCCGGGGGACAGATACGCAGTATTTT. Its translation: CASSVSRGTDTQYF.

This clonotype has a handful of counts. The V and J genes are TRBV27 and TRBJ2-7, with D unclear. CDR3 size: 14 residues. Per germline, CDR1 MNHEY and CDR2 SMNVEV (reference sequence). The V gene lost 2 bases and the J gene lost 4 bases, with 12 bases spanning the gap. Written as DNA, the CDR3 is TGTGCCAGCAGTTTAGGGCTTACCCCGTACGAGCAGTACTTC. This translates into CASSLGLTPYEQYF.

Comments on this clonotype: One end of the junction is discordant with germline, which a read error may explain. J is TRBJ2-7 and V is TRBV7-6; perhaps D is TRBD1 or TRBD2 (5 bases each). CDR1 and CDR2 (germline): SGHVS, FNYEAQ. CDR3 length: 17 amino acids. CDR3: CASTLGPRKGTPYEQYF. The CDR3 bases are TGTGCCAGCACCTTAGGGCCAAGGAAGGGGACCCCCTACGAGCAGTACTTC. The full variable domain, its missing parts supplied by reference TRBV7-6 and TRBJ2-7, is GAGVSQSPRYKVTKRGQDVALRCDPISGHVSLYWYRQALGQGPEFLTYFNYEAQQDKSGLPNDRFSAERPEGSISTLTIQRTEQRDSAMYRCASTLGPRKGTPYEQYFGPGTRLTVT.

This clonotype was counted many times. V usage is TRBV12-3 or TRBV12-4 and J usage is TRBJ2-7, with a tentative D call TRBD1 (5 bases). Trimming stripped 6 bases from V and 0 bases from J, with 12 bases between. The CDR3 contains 14 residues. In DNA, the CDR3 is TGTGCCAGCAGACCGCAGGGAAGCTCCTACGAGCAGTACTTC. It translates to CASRPQGSSYEQYF.

This clonotype was seen ten or more times. The rearrangement joins TRBV30 to TRBJ1-1; no reliable D call. The V gene lost 5 bases and the J gene lost 1 base, with 11 bases spanning the gap. CDR3 length equals 13 residues. Germline CDR1 reads GTSNPN; CDR2 reads SVGIG (reference sequence). The CDR3 sequence is CAWAKGANTEAFF. CDR3 DNA: TGTGCCTGGGCTAAAGGAGCGAACACTGAAGCTTTCTTT.

This clonotype was seen many times. The V call is TRBV12-3 or TRBV12-4, the J call TRBJ1-1; no clear D. V shed 6 bases and J shed 3 bases, with 5 bases lying between them. This CDR3 spans 11 amino acids. This chain's CDR3 is CASRVYTEAFF. The CDR3 DNA is TGTGCCAGCAGGGTGTACACTGAAGCTTTCTTT.

The chain recombines TRBV7-3 with TRBJ2-1; D is possibly TRBD1 (6 bases). TRBJ2-5 explains the end of the DNA better; the J call may be wrong. The CDR3 has 15 amino acids. The germline gives CDR1 SGHTA, CDR2 FQGTGA. CDR3 protein: CASSLSTGLGETQYF. CDR3 sequence (DNA): TGTGCCAGCAGCTTATCTACAGGGTTGGGGGAGACCCAGTACTTC.

This clonotype was detected ten times or more. In nucleotides, the CDR3 is TGCAGCGTCCTTGGGACAGGGAAGGTTATCGCACAAGAGACCCAGTACTTC. This gives the protein CSVLGTGKVIAQETQYF. The chain joins TRBV29-1 to TRBJ2-5; 9 bases agree with TRBD1. The CDR3 contains 17 residues. The germline CDR1 and CDR2 sequences are SQVTM and ANQGSEA. With 6 bases clipped from V and 2 bases from J, the junction kept 16 bases outside the gene matches.

The table lists this clonotype with a count of one. This sequence is one base from a far larger clone and is likely a read error. The V and J genes are TRBV14 and TRBJ1-1; D gene unclear. The V and J ends lost 7 bases and 0 bases respectively, with 9 bases between them. The CDR3 runs 13 residues. Germline V gene sequence: CDR1 SGHDN, CDR2 FVKESK. In nucleotides, the CDR3 is TGTGCCAGCAACACAGATATGAACACTGAAGCTTTCTTT. Its protein is CASNTDMNTEAFF.

The chain joins TRBV10-1 to TRBJ2-5, with D perhaps given as TRBD1 or TRBD2 (5 bases each). CDR1 is WNHNN and CDR2 is SYGVQD in the germline V gene (reference sequence). This CDR3 has 14 amino acids. With 6 bases removed from V and 0 bases from J, the gap between germline ends came to 11 bases. The DNA for the CDR3 is TGCGCCAGCAGCCGGGACCTACACCAAGAGACCCAGTACTTC. Its translation: CASSRDLHQETQYF.

This chain connects TRBV10-3 to TRBJ1-2; D possibly corresponds to TRBD1 (6 bases). Germline V gives CDR1 ENHRY, CDR2 SYGVKD. Trimming stripped 0 bases from V and 2 bases from J, with 16 bases between. The CDR3 runs 17 residues. The CDR3 DNA follows: TGTGCCATCAGTGAGTCAAGAGGGGGGAGCTTCAACTATGGCTACACCTTC. Protein product: CAISESRGGSFNYGYTF.

This rearrangement joins TRBV20-1 to TRBJ2-7; 8 bases align to TRBD2. This CDR3 has 16 amino acids. The germline gives CDR1 DFQATT, CDR2 SNEGSKA (reference sequence). V shed 8 bases, J shed 4 bases, and the junction held 19 bases outside the gene matches. The CDR3 bases are TGCAGTCCCCAAGGGGCGGGAGGAACTGGAGGGTACGAGCAGTACTTC. It translates to CSPQGAGGTGGYEQYF.